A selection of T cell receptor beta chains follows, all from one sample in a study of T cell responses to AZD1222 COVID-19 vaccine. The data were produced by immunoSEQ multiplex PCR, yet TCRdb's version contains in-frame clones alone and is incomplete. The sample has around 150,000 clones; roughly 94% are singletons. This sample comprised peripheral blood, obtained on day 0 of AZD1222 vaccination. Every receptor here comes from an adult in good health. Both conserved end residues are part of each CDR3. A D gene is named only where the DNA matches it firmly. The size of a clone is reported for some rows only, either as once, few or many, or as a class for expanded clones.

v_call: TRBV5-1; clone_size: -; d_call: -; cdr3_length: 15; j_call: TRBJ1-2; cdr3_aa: CASRDRTGDLYGYTF; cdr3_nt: TGCGCCAGCAGGGATAGGACGGGAGATCTATACGGCTACACCTTC
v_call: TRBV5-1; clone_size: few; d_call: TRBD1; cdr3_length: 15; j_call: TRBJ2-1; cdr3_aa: CASSSGTGGGNEQFF; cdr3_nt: TGCGCCAGCAGCTCCGGGACAGGGGGTGGAAATGAGCAGTTCTTC
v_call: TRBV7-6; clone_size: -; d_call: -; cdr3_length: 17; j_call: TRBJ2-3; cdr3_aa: CASSLSGQAVSTDTQYF; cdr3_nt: TGTGCCAGCAGCTTATCCGGCCAAGCGGTGAGCACAGATACGCAGTATTTT
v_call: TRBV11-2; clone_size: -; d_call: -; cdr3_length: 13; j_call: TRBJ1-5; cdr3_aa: CASSPDNYQPQHF; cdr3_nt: TGTGCCAGCAGCCCAGACAACTATCAGCCCCAGCATTTT
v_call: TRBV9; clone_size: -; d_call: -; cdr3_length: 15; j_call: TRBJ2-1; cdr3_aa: CASSPRSATYNEQFF; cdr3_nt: TGTGCCAGCAGCCCTCGGTCCGCAACCTACAATGAGCAGTTCTTC
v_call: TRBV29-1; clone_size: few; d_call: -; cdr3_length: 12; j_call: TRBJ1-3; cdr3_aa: CSVVRAGNTIYF; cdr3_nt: TGCAGCGTTGTCAGGGCGGGAAACACCATATATTTT
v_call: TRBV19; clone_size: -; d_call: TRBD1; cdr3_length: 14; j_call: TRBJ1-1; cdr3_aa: CASSTRDRVMKAFF; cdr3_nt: TGTGCCAGTAGTACCCGGGACAGGGTTATGAAGGCTTTCTTT
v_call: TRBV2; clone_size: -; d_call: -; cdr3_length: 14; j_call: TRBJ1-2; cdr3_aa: CASSDGGGYYGYTF; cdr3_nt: TGTGCCAGCAGTGACGGGGGGGGCTACTATGGCTACACCTTC
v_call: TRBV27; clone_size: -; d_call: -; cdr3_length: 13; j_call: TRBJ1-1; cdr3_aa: CASSGSMNTEAFF; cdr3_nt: TGTGCCAGCAGTGGCTCTATGAACACTGAAGCTTTCTTT
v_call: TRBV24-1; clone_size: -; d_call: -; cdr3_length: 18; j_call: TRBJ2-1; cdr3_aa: CATSDSLVLGSSYNEQFF; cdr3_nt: TGTGCCACCAGTGATTCCCTAGTGCTTGGAAGCTCCTACAATGAGCAGTTCTTC
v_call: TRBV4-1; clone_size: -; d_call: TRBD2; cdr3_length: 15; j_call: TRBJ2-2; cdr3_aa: CASSRAAGAAGELFF; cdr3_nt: TGCGCCAGCAGCCGGGCAGCGGGGGCGGCCGGGGAGCTGTTTTTT
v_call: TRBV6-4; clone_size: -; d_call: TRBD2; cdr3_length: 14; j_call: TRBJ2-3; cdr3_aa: CASSGLAGGDTQYF; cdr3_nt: TGTGCCAGCAGTGGACTAGCGGGAGGAGATACGCAGTATTTT
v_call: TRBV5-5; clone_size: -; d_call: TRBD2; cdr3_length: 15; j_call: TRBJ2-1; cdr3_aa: CASSFAGGPYNEQFF; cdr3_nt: TGTGCCAGCAGCTTTGCGGGAGGACCTTACAATGAGCAGTTCTTC
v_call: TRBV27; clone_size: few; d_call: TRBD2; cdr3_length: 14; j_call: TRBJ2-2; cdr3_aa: CASRLAVNTGELFF; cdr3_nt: TGTGCCAGCAGGCTAGCGGTAAACACCGGGGAGCTGTTTTTT
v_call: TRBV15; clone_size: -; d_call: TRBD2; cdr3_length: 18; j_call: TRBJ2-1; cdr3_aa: CATSSDRTSGGDYNEQFF; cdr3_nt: TGTGCCACCAGCAGCGATCGGACTAGCGGGGGGGACTACAATGAGCAGTTCTTC
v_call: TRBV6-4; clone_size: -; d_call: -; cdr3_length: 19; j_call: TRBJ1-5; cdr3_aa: CASSDSLAGKGSSNQPQHF; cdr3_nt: TGTGCCAGCAGTGACTCATTGGCAGGGAAAGGGAGTAGCAATCAGCCCCAGCATTTT
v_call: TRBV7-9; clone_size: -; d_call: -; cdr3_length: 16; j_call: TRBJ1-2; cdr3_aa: CASSLSGEDVVYGYTF; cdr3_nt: TGTGCCAGCAGCCTTAGCGGGGAGGACGTCGTCTATGGCTACACCTTC
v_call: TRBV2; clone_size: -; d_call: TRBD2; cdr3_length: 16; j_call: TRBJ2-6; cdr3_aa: CASSEGEGSGANVLTF; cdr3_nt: TGTGCCAGCAGTGAAGGGGAGGGCTCTGGGGCCAACGTCCTGACTTTC
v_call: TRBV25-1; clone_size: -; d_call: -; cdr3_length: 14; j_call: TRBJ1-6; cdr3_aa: CASRSGSYNSPLHF; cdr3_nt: TGTGCCAGCCGCTCGGGCTCCTATAATTCACCCCTCCACTTT
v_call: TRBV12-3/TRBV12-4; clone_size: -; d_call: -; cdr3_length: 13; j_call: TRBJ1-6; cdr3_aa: CASSLSSDSPLHF; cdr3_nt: TGTGCCAGCAGTTTATCTTCAGATTCACCCCTCCACTTT
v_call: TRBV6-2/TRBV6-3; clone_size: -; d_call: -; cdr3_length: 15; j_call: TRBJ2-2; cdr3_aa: CASSWRQKNTGELFF; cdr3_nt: TGTGCCAGCAGTTGGCGTCAGAAGAACACCGGGGAGCTGTTTTTT
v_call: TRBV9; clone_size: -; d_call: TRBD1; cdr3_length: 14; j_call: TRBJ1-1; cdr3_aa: CATTSGTGDTEAFF; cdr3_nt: TGTGCCACCACTTCCGGGACAGGGGACACTGAAGCTTTCTTT